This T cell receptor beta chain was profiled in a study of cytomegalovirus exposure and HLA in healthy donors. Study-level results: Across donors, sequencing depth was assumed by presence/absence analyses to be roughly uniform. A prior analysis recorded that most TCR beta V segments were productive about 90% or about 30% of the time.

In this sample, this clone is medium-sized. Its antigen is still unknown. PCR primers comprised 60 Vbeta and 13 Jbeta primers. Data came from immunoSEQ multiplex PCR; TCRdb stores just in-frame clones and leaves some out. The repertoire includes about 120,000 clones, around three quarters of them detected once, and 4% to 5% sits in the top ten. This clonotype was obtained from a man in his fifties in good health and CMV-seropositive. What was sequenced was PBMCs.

For the CDR3, the DNA is TGTGCCAGCAGCTTGGCCAGCGGGGCCCTGCTGCGTGAGCAGTTCTTC. This sequence encodes CASSLASGALLREQFF. The rearrangement joins TRBV5-4 to TRBJ2-1; 7 bases line up with TRBD2. From germline, CDR1 is SGHNT and CDR2 YYREEE (reference sequence). Trimming at V came to 0 bases and at J to 9 bases, leaving 12 bases not matched to a gene. The CDR3 has 16 residues.